This entry lists 4 T cell receptor beta chains sequenced from one sample in a study of CD8 T cells in ankylosing spondylitis. These receptors have no known antigen. Notes on the study in general: Characteristic, it appeared, of ankylosing spondylitis blood was a TCR beta motif of eight highly homologous variants.

TCRdb recomputed calls from the 5' RACE reads with MiXCR, one row per CDR3 protein. The sample consists of about 750,000 distinct CDR3 sequences, about 20% of them appearing once. The specimen sequenced was blood, either unsorted or a sorted T cell fraction (not recorded which). The origin of the receptors is a male donor with ankylosing spondylitis.

This clonotype was seen only a few times. This chain links TRBV4-1 with TRBJ2-1; 7 bases fit TRBD1. The CDR3 runs 16 residues. The V gene end was trimmed by 2 bases and the J gene end by 6 bases; junction bases not matched to a gene: 10. Germline V gene sequence: CDR1 MGHRA, CDR2 YSYEKL. The CDR3 nucleotides read TGCGCCAGCAGCCAACTGGGACAGTTAGGAAGCAATGAGCAGTTCTTC. Translation: CASSQLGQLGSNEQFF.

In its sample, this clonotype was seen a few times. The chain joins TRBV5-1 to TRBJ1-3; D is perhaps TRBD1 (6 bases). Trimming cost V 5 bases and J 0 bases, with 15 bases left between them. This CDR3 contains 16 residues. In germline, CDR1 is SGHRS, CDR2 YFSETQ. The CDR3 DNA follows: TGCGCCAGCAGTTACGGACAGCAGACCTCTGGAAACACCATATATTTT. This sequence encodes CASSYGQQTSGNTIYF.

This clonotype has only a few counts. The V and J genes are TRBV7-8 and TRBJ2-2; D unresolved. The germline V and J ends were trimmed by 3 bases and 8 bases, with 7 bases remaining between them. The germline V gene encodes CDR1 SGHVS and CDR2 FQNEAQ. The length of the CDR3 is 12 residues. The chain's CDR3 is CASSFMVGELFF. In nucleotides, the CDR3 is TGTGCCAGCAGCTTTATGGTGGGGGAGCTGTTTTTT.

This clonotype was seen only a few times. The J gene is TRBJ2-1, the V gene TRBV29-1, with D uncertain. Trimming cost V 2 bases and J 9 bases, with 5 bases left between them. CDR1 is SQVTM and CDR2 is ANQGSEA in the germline V gene. The CDR3 spans 10 residues. In DNA form, the CDR3 reads TGCAGCGTTGAAAGCAGTGAGCAGTTCTTC. Amino acid sequence: CSVESSEQFF.